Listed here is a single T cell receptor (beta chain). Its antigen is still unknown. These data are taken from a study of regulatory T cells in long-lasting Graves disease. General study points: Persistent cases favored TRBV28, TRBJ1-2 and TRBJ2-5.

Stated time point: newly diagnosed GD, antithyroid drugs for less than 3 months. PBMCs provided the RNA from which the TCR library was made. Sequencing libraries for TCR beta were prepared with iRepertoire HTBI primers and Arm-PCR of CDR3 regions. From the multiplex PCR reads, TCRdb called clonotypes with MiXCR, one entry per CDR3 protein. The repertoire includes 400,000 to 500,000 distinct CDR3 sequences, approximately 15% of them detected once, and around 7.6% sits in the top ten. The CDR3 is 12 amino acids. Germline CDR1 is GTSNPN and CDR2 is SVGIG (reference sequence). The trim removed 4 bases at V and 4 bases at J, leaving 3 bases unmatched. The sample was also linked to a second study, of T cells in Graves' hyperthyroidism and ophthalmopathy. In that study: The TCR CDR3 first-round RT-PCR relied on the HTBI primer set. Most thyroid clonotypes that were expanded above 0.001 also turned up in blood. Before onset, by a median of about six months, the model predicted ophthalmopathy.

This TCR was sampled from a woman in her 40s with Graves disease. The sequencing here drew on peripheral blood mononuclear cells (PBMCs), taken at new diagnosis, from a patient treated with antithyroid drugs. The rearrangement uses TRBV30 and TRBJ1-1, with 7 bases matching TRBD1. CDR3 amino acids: CAWNRDSTEAFF. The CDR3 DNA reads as TGTGCCTGGAACCGGGACAGCACTGAAGCTTTCTTT.